Listed here are 11 T cell receptor beta chains from one sample, sequenced in a study of tumor-infiltrating lymphocytes in localized non-small cell lung cancer. Measured with immunoSEQ multiplex PCR; TCRdb has only the in-frame clones, and not every one. The sample includes roughly 15,000 clones, roughly 70% of them seen just once. Sample: lung tumor tissue. Receptors were obtained from a human donor with non-small cell lung cancer.

This clone has a single count. The rearrangement links TRBV5-4 to TRBJ1-1, with 8 bases that match TRBD1. The CDR3 is 13 amino acids. V was clipped by 0 bases and J by 11 bases; unmatched bases: 6. Germline V lookup: CDR1 SGHNT, CDR2 YYREEE (reference sequence). CDR3 DNA: TGTGCCAGCAGCTTGGGCCTACAGGGGGAGGCTTTCTTT. Translation gives CASSLGLQGEAFF.

This clone was found a few times. The CDR3 spells CSVFRTGNTEAFF. DNA of the CDR3: TGCAGCGTGTTTCGGACAGGGAACACTGAAGCTTTCTTT. The chain has TRBV29-1 and TRBJ1-1, with 7 bases lining up with TRBD1. The CDR3 contains 13 residues. Germline V gene data show CDR1 as SQVTM and CDR2 as ANQGSEA. V shed 6 bases and J 1 base; nucleotides not matched to a gene: 5.

V is TRBV4-3 and J is TRBJ1-5, with D unresolved. The CDR3 runs to 13 residues. The germline gives CDR1 LGHNA, CDR2 YSLEER. The ends were cut back, 0 bases at V and 6 bases at J, with 6 bases in the middle. The CDR3 loop reads CASSQDAAQPQHF. CDR3 coding DNA: TGCGCCAGCAGCCAAGATGCGGCTCAGCCCCAGCATTTT.

Points on this clone: Other DNA variants within this sample encode the same CDR3. The chain joins TRBV7-2 to TRBJ1-5; perhaps TRBD1 as D (6 bases). Germline values: CDR1 SGHTA, CDR2 FQGNSA. V was cut by 5 bases and J by 5 bases, with 19 bases left in between. CDR3 length equals 16 residues. CDR3 amino acids: CASSTRGGAVDQPQHF. The CDR3 DNA follows: TGTGCCAGCAGCACCCGGGGGGGCGCGGTTGATCAGCCCCAGCATTTT.

V gene TRBV11-2 combines with J gene TRBJ2-3, with unresolved D. The CDR3 extends over 14 amino acids. Germline CDR1 and CDR2: SGHAT and FQNNGV. Trimming stripped 0 bases from V and 2 bases from J, with 6 bases between. The CDR3 here is CASSLDFSTDTQYF. In DNA form, the CDR3 reads TGTGCCAGCAGCTTAGACTTTTCCACAGATACGCAGTATTTT.

This sequence joins TRBV10-2 and TRBJ1-2; D remains ambiguous. The germline CDR1 and CDR2 sequences are WSHSY and SAAADI. Trimming took 3 bases from V and 4 from J, leaving 9 bases between them. The CDR3 is 13 residues long. The DNA of the CDR3 is TGCGCCAGCAGTGATGGAAGGCCCTATGGCTACACCTTC. It codes for CASSDGRPYGYTF.

In this sample, this clone turned up once. The chain links TRBV19 to TRBJ2-1; TRBD2 agrees at 14 bases. CDR3 length equals 17 residues. Germline V gives CDR1 LNHDA, CDR2 SQIVND (reference sequence). V dropped 2 bases and J dropped 6; count of bases not matched to a gene: 6. CDR3 residues: CASSIRRGTSGSNEQFF. The CDR3 DNA reads as TGTGCCAGTAGTATAAGGCGCGGGACTAGCGGGAGCAATGAGCAGTTCTTC.

The rearrangement links TRBV7-2 to TRBJ1-1; 8 bases fit TRBD1. From germline, CDR1 is SGHTA and CDR2 FQGNSA. J was trimmed by 2 bases and V by 2 bases; bases with no gene match: 4. This CDR3 has 15 residues. Here the CDR3 reads CASSLQGALNTEAFF. Written as DNA, the CDR3 is TGTGCCAGCAGCTTACAGGGGGCGTTAAACACTGAAGCTTTCTTT.

The chain recombines TRBV5-6 with TRBJ1-5; 7 bases align to TRBD1. The CDR3 length is 16 residues. V lost 4 bases and J lost 6; bases outside the gene matches: 13. Germline V gives CDR1 SGHDT, CDR2 YYEEEE. The CDR3 loop is CASSHHDRAVGQPQHF. In DNA form, the CDR3 reads TGTGCCAGCAGCCACCACGACAGGGCAGTCGGTCAGCCCCAGCATTTT.

The CDR3 spells CASSSFTGTEFLDEAFF. DNA for the CDR3: TGTGCCAGCAGCTCTTTCACCGGGACAGAATTTTTGGACGAAGCTTTCTTT. This chain joins TRBV7-9 and TRBJ1-1; TRBD1 matches 7 bases. Per the germline V gene, CDR1 is SEHNR and CDR2 is FQNEAQ (reference sequence). The CDR3 is 17 amino acids. After removal of 4 bases from V and 8 bases from J, the junction contained 19 bases not matched to a gene.

This clone was recorded only once. The rearrangement joins TRBV20-1 to TRBJ2-1; D is unclear. V was pared by 6 bases and J by 7 bases, with 10 bases between. This CDR3 has 11 residues. Germline V lookup: CDR1 DFQATT, CDR2 SNEGSKA (reference sequence). CDR3 nucleotide sequence: TGCAGTGCCAATCCCACGAATGAGCAGTTCTTC. Translated, it gives CSANPTNEQFF.